A single sample gave rise to the 13 T cell receptor beta chains below, sequenced in a study of T cell repertoires in cytomegalovirus infection. TCRdb redid the calling of the reads with MiXCR, one entry per CDR3 protein. The table shows 680,000 or so distinct CDR3 sequences, with roughly 35% occurring only once. Material: PBMCs. The receptors stem from a human donor in good health (CMV status not recorded). Some clones in this sample may be carry-over from other donors' samples.

This clonotype was seen more than once but under ten times. At one end the junction does not follow the germline gene, possibly because of a read error. V gene TRBV4-1 combines with J gene TRBJ2-1; a possible D gene is TRBD1 (7 bases). This CDR3 comprises 14 residues. Looked up from germline, CDR1 is MGHRA and CDR2 is YSYEKL. The CDR3 loop reads CPRGASSSYNEQFF. As DNA, the CDR3 is TGCCCCAGGGGGGCGTCGAGCTCCTACAATGAGCAGTTCTTC.

This clonotype was observed many times. The chain is built from TRBV7-2 and TRBJ1-1; tentatively, D is TRBD1 (5 bases). The V gene's germline CDR1 is SGHTA and CDR2 FQGNSA. The V end lost 1 base, the J end lost 4 bases, and 10 bases lay between the germline ends. This CDR3 comprises 14 residues. The CDR3 nucleotides read TGTGCCAGCAGCTTAGGGGTGAGGGGCACTGAAGCTTTCTTT. It encodes CASSLGVRGTEAFF.

Remarks on this clonotype: At one boundary the junction diverges from the germline segment, which might be a read error. The rearrangement joins TRBV7-2 to TRBJ1-4, with D hard to call. CDR1 is SGHTA and CDR2 is FQGNSA in the germline V gene. The CDR3 has 15 amino acids. The CDR3 DNA sequence: TGTGCCAGCAGCTTAGATCGGGCAGCAAATGAAAAAGTGTTTTTT. Encoded protein: CASSLDRAANEKVFF.

Remarks on this clonotype: At one end, the junction sequence differs from germline, possibly due to a read error. The chain employs TRBV4-1 and TRBJ2-5; no definite D call. The CDR3 is 15 residues long. The V gene's germline CDR1 is MGHRA and CDR2 YSYEKL. This chain's CDR3 is CAGSQDRSLQETQSF. CDR3 DNA: TGCGCCGGCAGCCAAGATCGCTCCCTCCAAGAGACCCAGTCCTTC.

V gene TRBV5-1 combines with J gene TRBJ1-6; D unresolved. Trimming shortened V by 2 bases and J by 10 bases, and 13 bases separated the two germline ends. This CDR3 region has 14 residues. CDR1 SGHRS and CDR2 YFSETQ come from the germline V gene. CDR3 amino acids: CASSFPGSNSPLHF. As DNA, the CDR3 is TGCGCCAGCAGCTTCCCCGGGTCCAACTCACCCCTCCACTTT.

This clonotype was seen only a few times. The chain has TRBV12-3 or TRBV12-4 and TRBJ2-5; 9 nucleotides line up with TRBD1. The CDR3 is made up of 14 amino acids. V dropped 5 bases and J dropped 7; count of bases not matched to a gene: 8. Here the CDR3 DNA reads TGTGCCAGCAGTAAACAGGGGGCCGAGGGGACCCAGTACTTC. It specifies CASSKQGAEGTQYF.

The rearrangement joins TRBV20-1 to TRBJ1-4; D uncertain. The ends were cut back, 2 bases at V and 2 bases at J, with 0 bases in the middle. The length of the CDR3 is 11 residues. Germline V gene lookup returns CDR1 DFQATT and CDR2 SNEGSKA (reference sequence). CDR3 coding DNA: TGCAGTGCTAGAACTAATGAAAAACTGTTTTTT. It encodes CSARTNEKLFF.

The sample holds many counts of this clonotype. This sequence joins TRBV12-3 or TRBV12-4 and TRBJ1-1; D remains unclear. CDR3 length: 14 residues. The germline V and J ends were trimmed by 2 bases and 0 bases, with 7 bases remaining between them. CDR3 amino acids: CASSLQRVNTEAFF. Here the CDR3 DNA reads TGTGCCAGCAGTTTACAGAGGGTGAACACTGAAGCTTTCTTT.

In its sample, this clonotype was seen a few times. The chain joins TRBV7-6 to TRBJ2-5, with 8 bases fitting TRBD1. This CDR3 region has 15 residues. V gave up 4 bases and J gave up 5 bases; unmatched junction bases: 9. The germline gives CDR1 SGHVS, CDR2 FNYEAQ. This chain's CDR3 is CASSSVGQGRETQYF. DNA for the CDR3: TGTGCCAGCAGCTCAGTCGGACAGGGCCGGGAGACCCAGTACTTC.

This clonotype was found a few times. This rearrangement joins TRBV20-1 to TRBJ2-3; TRBD2 agrees at 10 bases. This CDR3 is built from 14 residues. Germline lookup yields CDR1 DFQATT and CDR2 SNEGSKA (reference sequence). After removal of 3 bases from V and 5 bases from J, the junction contained 5 bases not matched to a gene. In DNA form, the CDR3 reads TGCAGTGCTAGGCTAGCGGGGGAAGGAGATACGCAGTATTTT. It translates to CSARLAGEGDTQYF.

A few counts support this clonotype. The chain uses TRBV10-3 and TRBJ1-1; D uncertain. The ends were cut back, 2 bases at V and 0 bases at J, with 7 bases in the middle. The CDR3 contains 14 residues. Germline V gene lookup returns CDR1 ENHRY and CDR2 SYGVKD. CDR3 DNA sequence: TGTGCCATCAGTGAGAGGCAGATGAACACTGAAGCTTTCTTT. Its protein product is CAISERQMNTEAFF.

The chain carries TRBV12-3 or TRBV12-4 and TRBJ1-1; possible D gene TRBD1, 6 bases. The CDR3 spans 13 residues. Deletions cut 6 bases from V and 6 bases from J, with 14 bases between. CDR3 protein: CASRKQGVAEAFF. As DNA, the CDR3 is TGTGCCAGCAGAAAACAGGGAGTGGCTGAAGCTTTCTTT.

This clonotype was picked up a small number of times. This sequence joins TRBV28 and TRBJ2-1; TRBD1 matches at 8 bases. This CDR3 has 17 residues. V shed 5 bases, J shed 2 bases, and the junction held 11 bases outside the gene matches. Looked up from germline, CDR1 is MDHEN and CDR2 is SYDVKM. CDR3 in amino acids: CASSAYPGQDTYNEQFF. CDR3 DNA sequence: TGTGCCAGCAGTGCGTATCCGGGACAGGATACCTACAATGAGCAGTTCTTC.